The 27 T cell receptor beta chains listed next were all sequenced from one sample in a study of cytomegalovirus exposure and HLA in healthy donors. Primers for the PCR totalled 60 Vbeta and 13 Jbeta. The assay was immunoSEQ multiplex PCR, and TCRdb's table has in-frame clones only and misses some. This table holds about 150,000 clones, 70% to 80% found once. Sequencing was done on a sample of PBMCs. These receptors all stem from a young man in good health and CMV-seropositive.

This clone showed up just once. This chain links TRBV5-1 with TRBJ2-7; 9 bases match TRBD1. The V gene end was trimmed by 0 bases and the J gene end by 1 base; junction bases not matched to a gene: 2. The CDR3 length is 15 residues. Germline V gives CDR1 SGHRS, CDR2 YFSETQ. The DNA for the CDR3 is TGCGCCAGCAGCTTGGCGGGACAGGGTTCCTACGAGCAGTACTTC. Amino acid sequence: CASSLAGQGSYEQYF.

The chain joins TRBV5-4 to TRBJ2-7; tentative D call: TRBD1 (6 bases). CDR3 length: 13 residues. The germline gives CDR1 SGHNT, CDR2 YYREEE (reference sequence). The V end lost 4 bases, the J end lost 5 bases, and 13 bases lay between the germline ends. This chain's CDR3 is CASSQGQLNEQYF. In DNA, the CDR3 is TGTGCCAGCAGCCAGGGACAACTAAACGAGCAGTACTTC.

This rearrangement joins TRBV6-5 to TRBJ1-2; no reliable D call. Germline V gene sequence: CDR1 MNHEY, CDR2 SVGAGI. The CDR3 loop spans 12 amino acids. Trimming removed 10 bases from V and 2 bases from J, with 11 bases in between. DNA of the CDR3: TGTGCCACCAAACAGAAGAACTATGGCTACACCTTC. Protein product: CATKQKNYGYTF.

The chain is built from TRBV2 and TRBJ1-5; TRBD1 agrees at 7 bases. The V and J ends lost 5 bases and 6 bases, in that order; junction bases with no gene match: 13. Germline V gene data show CDR1 as SNHLY and CDR2 as FYNNEI. The CDR3 has 16 amino acids. CDR3: CASSPHRQGLIQPQHF. The CDR3, as DNA: TGTGCCAGCAGTCCTCACCGACAGGGACTCATTCAGCCCCAGCATTTT. Complete variable domain (other parts from reference TRBV2 and TRBJ1-5): EPEVTQTPSHQVTQMGQEVILRCVPISNHLYFYWYRQILGQKVEFLVSFYNNEISEKSEIFDDQFSVERPDGSNFTLKIRSTKLEDSAMYFCASSPHRQGLIQPQHFGDGTRLSIL.

This chain connects TRBV6-1 to TRBJ2-5; the match to TRBD2 covers 12 bases. The CDR3 totals 20 residues. Germline CDR1 and CDR2: MNHNS and SASEGT. With 2 bases clipped from V and 5 bases from J, the junction kept 18 bases outside the gene matches. CDR3 in amino acids: CASSERRGPLLAGGAETQYF. The DNA of the CDR3 is TGTGCCAGCAGTGAACGCAGGGGGCCTCTCCTAGCGGGAGGGGCGGAGACCCAGTACTTC.

J is TRBJ2-3 and V is TRBV12-5; D might be TRBD2 (7 bases). CDR3 size: 14 residues. The V end was cut by 6 bases, the J end by 2 bases, with 12 bases between. Germline values: CDR1 LGHNT, CDR2 FRNRAP. The CDR3 is CASGKGGDTDTQYF. CDR3 nucleotides: TGTGCTAGTGGGAAGGGGGGGGACACAGATACGCAGTATTTT.

CDR3 DNA sequence: TGTGCCAGCAGCGACCGACAGGGTAACTATGGCTACACCTTC. Its protein product is CASSDRQGNYGYTF. This sequence joins TRBV9 and TRBJ1-2; 7 bases are shared with TRBD1. The CDR3 has 14 amino acids. Germline CDR1 reads SGDLS; CDR2 reads YYNGEE. The trim removed 3 bases at V and 1 base at J, leaving 3 bases unmatched.

This chain joins TRBV18 and TRBJ1-2; D may be TRBD1 (6 bases). The V and J ends lost 5 bases and 4 bases respectively, with 20 bases between them. The germline V gene has CDR1 KGHSH and CDR2 LQKENI. The CDR3 sequence is 16 residues long. CDR3 amino acids: CASSSYRQEIIYGYTF. In DNA, the CDR3 is TGTGCCAGCTCATCTTACCGACAGGAGATTATCTATGGCTACACCTTC.

V gene TRBV28 combines with J gene TRBJ2-7; perhaps TRBD2 as D (6 bases). V dropped 3 bases and J dropped 2 bases, with 11 bases sitting between them. Germline CDR1 and CDR2: MDHEN and SYDVKM. The CDR3 is made up of 14 amino acids. The DNA for the CDR3 is TGTGCCAGCAGTTTCGGTCGCGGGACCTACGAGCAGTACTTC. Its translation: CASSFGRGTYEQYF.

V and J are TRBV7-3 and TRBJ2-1; 7 bases are a match to TRBD1. This CDR3 comprises 15 residues. Germline assignment: CDR1 SGHTA and CDR2 FQGTGA. V lost 0 bases and J lost 5; bases outside the gene matches: 4. CDR3 amino acids: CASSLTRDRHNEQFF. The CDR3, as DNA: TGTGCCAGCAGCTTAACCCGGGACAGACACAATGAGCAGTTCTTC.

The chain couples TRBV5-1 to TRBJ2-5, with 7 bases aligning to TRBD1. Germline assignment: CDR1 SGHRS and CDR2 YFSETQ. The CDR3 has 15 residues. V gave up 4 bases and J gave up 5 bases; unmatched junction bases: 11. In DNA form, the CDR3 reads TGCGCCAGCAGCAGTACCGGGACAGAGGGGGAGACCCAGTACTTC. Its protein is CASSSTGTEGETQYF.

This clone was recorded only once. V is TRBV28 and J is TRBJ2-2, with TRBD1 matching over 9 bases. Germline V gene lookup returns CDR1 MDHEN and CDR2 SYDVKM. This CDR3 comprises 17 residues. V shed 7 bases and J 6 bases; nucleotides not matched to a gene: 15. In DNA, the CDR3 is TGTGCCAGCAAGGTGGGTCTGGGACAGGGATTCGCCGGGGAGCTGTTTTTT. This translates into CASKVGLGQGFAGELFF.

CDR3 region: CAWTGDRGGTEAFF. As DNA, the CDR3 is TGTGCCTGGACGGGGGACCGCGGGGGTACTGAAGCTTTCTTT. The chain joins TRBV30 to TRBJ1-1, with D perhaps TRBD1 (5 bases). The V gene's germline CDR1 is GTSNPN and CDR2 SVGIG (reference sequence). The CDR3 loop spans 14 amino acids. Trimming removed 4 bases at V and 5 bases at J, with 17 bases between. Filled out from reference TRBV30 and TRBJ1-1, the complete variable domain reads SQTIHQWPATLVQPVGSPLSLECTVEGTSNPNLYWYRQAAGRGLQLLFYSVGIGQISSEVPQNLSASRPQDRQFILSSKKLLLSDSGFYLCAWTGDRGGTEAFFGQGTRLTVV.

The rearrangement links TRBV7-9 to TRBJ2-5; 11 nucleotides agree with TRBD2. Germline V gene lookup returns CDR1 SEHNR and CDR2 FQNEAQ (reference sequence). J gave up 1 base and V 4 bases, and 5 bases lay outside the gene matches. The CDR3 contains 16 residues. The CDR3 DNA is TGTGCCAGCAGCTCTCCTAGCGGGGGGATCCAAGAGACCCAGTACTTC. Amino acid sequence: CASSSPSGGIQETQYF.

The CDR3 loop is CASSFGQGASGGSGETQYF. CDR3 nucleotide sequence: TGCGCCAGCAGCTTCGGACAGGGGGCGTCGGGAGGTTCGGGCGAGACCCAGTACTTC. The rearrangement links TRBV5-1 to TRBJ2-5, with TRBD1 matching 11 bases. The length of the CDR3 is 19 residues. With 2 bases clipped from V and 5 bases from J, the junction kept 17 bases outside the gene matches. Germline V CDR1 and CDR2: SGHRS, YFSETQ.

The chain joins TRBV18 to TRBJ2-3; 9 bases line up with TRBD1. Per germline, CDR1 KGHSH and CDR2 LQKENI. The ends lost 5 bases at V and 4 bases at J; junction bases unmatched: 4. The CDR3 runs 14 residues. This chain's CDR3 is CASSKDRGADTQYF. Here the CDR3 DNA reads TGTGCCAGCTCAAAGGACAGGGGCGCAGATACGCAGTATTTT.

J is TRBJ1-5 and V is TRBV6-5, with D unclear. The CDR3 length is 15 residues. Germline V CDR1 and CDR2: MNHEY, SVGAGI. The V end was cut by 2 bases, the J end by 3 bases, with 11 bases between. The CDR3 nucleotides read TGTGCCAGCAGTTACCACGGAGGGTACAATCAGCCCCAGCATTTT. As protein: CASSYHGGYNQPQHF.

This chain joins TRBV27 and TRBJ2-3; TRBD2 agrees at 10 bases. V shed 0 bases and J 10 bases; nucleotides not matched to a gene: 4. Germline values: CDR1 MNHEY, CDR2 SMNVEV (reference sequence). CDR3 length: 14 amino acids. As DNA, the CDR3 is TGTGCCAGCAGTTTATCAGAAACTAGCGGGGCGCAGTATTTT. It encodes CASSLSETSGAQYF.

This clone was observed a few times. The chain is built from TRBV2 and TRBJ2-7; 7 bases map to TRBD1. This CDR3 has 13 residues. The germline V gene has CDR1 SNHLY and CDR2 FYNNEI. V trimming: 6 bases; J trimming: 6 bases; junction bases outside the gene matches: 8. The CDR3 region has the DNA TGTGCCAGCAGAGGGACAGTAGCGCCCGAGCAGTACTTC. This codes for CASRGTVAPEQYF. Combining the CDR3 with reference TRBV2 and TRBJ2-7 gives the whole variable domain EPEVTQTPSHQVTQMGQEVILRCVPISNHLYFYWYRQILGQKVEFLVSFYNNEISEKSEIFDDQFSVERPDGSNFTLKIRSTKLEDSAMYFCASRGTVAPEQYFGPGTRLTVT.

V gene TRBV6-1 combines with J gene TRBJ2-3, with 7 bases aligning to TRBD2. The germline gives CDR1 MNHNS, CDR2 SASEGT. V trimming: 3 bases; J trimming: 2 bases; junction bases outside the gene matches: 8. The CDR3 has 16 residues. The CDR3 DNA reads as TGTGCCAGCAGTGACGGGGCGGGAGCGATCACAGATACGCAGTATTTT. Translated, it gives CASSDGAGAITDTQYF.

CDR3 DNA: TGTGCCAGTACCTCGACTAGCGGGACCTACGAGCAGTACTTC. This codes for CASTSTSGTYEQYF. This chain joins TRBV19 and TRBJ2-7; 11 bases fit TRBD2. CDR1 and CDR2 from the germline V gene are LNHDA and SQIVND (reference sequence). The length of the CDR3 is 14 residues. Trimming cost V 7 bases and J 2 bases; bases outside gene matches: 4.

The table lists this clone with a few counts. The chain carries TRBV28 and TRBJ1-1; unclear D gene. Per the germline V gene, CDR1 is MDHEN and CDR2 is SYDVKM. Trimming removed 7 bases from V and 1 base from J, with 13 bases in between. The CDR3 sequence is 14 residues long. CDR3 loop: CASTLLRQNTEAFF. CDR3 nucleotides: TGTGCCAGCACCCTCCTCCGACAGAACACTGAAGCTTTCTTT.

This clone was observed a handful of times. This sequence joins TRBV7-2 and TRBJ1-2; the match to TRBD1 covers 9 bases. The CDR3 runs to 14 residues. Germline CDR1 is SGHTA and CDR2 is FQGNSA. The V gene end was trimmed by 8 bases and the J gene end by 5 bases; junction bases not matched to a gene: 9. CDR3 sequence reads: CASSVGTGYYGYTF. Written as DNA, the CDR3 is TGTGCCAGCTCAGTAGGGACAGGGTATTATGGCTACACCTTC. Full variable domain (remainder filled in from reference TRBV7-2 and TRBJ1-2): GAGVSQSPSNKVTEKGKDVELRCDPISGHTALYWYRQSLGQGLEFLIYFQGNSAPDKSGLPSDRFSAERTGGSVSTLTIQRTQQEDSAVYLCASSVGTGYYGYTFGSGTRLTVV.

The chain is built from TRBV5-4 and TRBJ1-1; D gene unclear. Germline CDR1 is SGHNT and CDR2 is YYREEE (reference sequence). Trimming took off 0 bases at V and 6 bases at J, with 9 bases between the two ends. CDR3 length: 13 amino acids. CDR3 in DNA: TGTGCCAGCAGCTTGGGCGGTTCCCCTGAAGCTTTCTTT. Translated: CASSLGGSPEAFF.

This chain uses TRBV19 with TRBJ2-7, with a possible D match to TRBD2 (6 bases). Germline loops: CDR1 LNHDA, CDR2 SQIVND (reference sequence). The CDR3 has 14 amino acids. V dropped 8 bases and J dropped 9 bases, with 23 bases sitting between them. The CDR3 is CASGGNLGRRGQYF. The CDR3 DNA is TGTGCCAGTGGAGGGAACCTAGGGAGGCGAGGGCAGTACTTC.

The gene calls are TRBV10-2 and TRBJ1-4; a possible D gene is TRBD1 (5 bases). The germline CDR1 and CDR2 sequences are WSHSY and SAAADI. This CDR3 contains 17 residues. V was pared by 0 bases and J by 0 bases, with 11 bases between. The CDR3 sequence: CASSESGTLATNEKLFF. CDR3 in DNA: TGCGCCAGCAGTGAGTCCGGGACTCTTGCAACTAATGAAAAACTGTTTTTT.

The V call is TRBV14, the J call TRBJ2-1; 8 positions agree with TRBD2. After removal of 0 bases from V and 2 bases from J, the junction contained 12 bases not matched to a gene. Germline assignment: CDR1 SGHDN and CDR2 FVKESK. This CDR3 contains 19 residues. The CDR3 nucleotides read TGTGCCAGCAGCCAAGAGGCGTTTTTACCGGGACTAGCCTACAATGAGCAGTTCTTC. This gives the protein CASSQEAFLPGLAYNEQFF.